The 27 T cell receptor beta chains presented below share a single source sample, sequenced in a study of T cells in Graves' hyperthyroidism and ophthalmopathy. Amplification yielded TCR beta CDR3 regions, with RNA transcripts as the source. Carried out on the TCR CDR3, a first-round RT-PCR used the HTBI primer set. TCRdb itself ran the multiplex PCR reads through MiXCR, one entry per CDR3 protein. The sample holds some 380,000 distinct CDR3 sequences, roughly 13% seen once. Specimen: blood. The receptors shown here come from a man between 25 and 39 years old with Graves' hyperthyroidism that later progressed to Graves' ophthalmopathy.

V usage is TRBV24-1 and J usage is TRBJ2-7; TRBD2 matches 7 bases. The CDR3 length is 13 residues. Germline CDR1 KGHDR, CDR2 SFDVKD. V lost 5 bases and J lost 1; bases outside the gene matches: 1. Written as DNA, the CDR3 is TGTGCCACCAGTGGCGGGGGATCCTACGAGCAGTACTTC. It translates to CATSGGGSYEQYF.

This clonotype appeared many times. V and J are TRBV7-9 and TRBJ2-1; D unclear. V was shortened by 4 bases and J by 4 bases, with 17 bases between the two germline ends. The CDR3 consists of 16 residues. Germline assignment: CDR1 SEHNR and CDR2 FQNEAQ (reference sequence). The CDR3 coding sequence is TGTGCCAGCAGCTCCCCCGTGGCGGCCCTTTACAATGAGCAGTTCTTC. This sequence encodes CASSSPVAALYNEQFF.

This clonotype showed up many times. The chain uses TRBV28 and TRBJ1-6, with TRBD1 identical over 7 bases. The CDR3 has 16 amino acids. Germline V CDR1 and CDR2: MDHEN, SYDVKM. The J segment lost 5 bases and the V segment lost 2 bases, leaving 6 bases of the junction unmatched. CDR3 amino acids: CASSLAGTVDNSPLHF. CDR3 nucleotides: TGTGCCAGCAGTTTAGCCGGGACAGTGGATAATTCACCCCTCCACTTT.

The chain recombines TRBV20-1 with TRBJ1-2; the D gene is possibly TRBD1 (6 bases). The germline V gene has CDR1 DFQATT and CDR2 SNEGSKA (reference sequence). Trimming took 0 bases from V and 7 from J, leaving 6 bases between them. The CDR3 consists of 11 residues. CDR3 DNA: TGCAGTGCTAGAGACAGGGGTGGCTACACCTTC. Translated, it gives CSARDRGGYTF.

In its sample, this clonotype was seen many times. The V and J genes are TRBV5-1 and TRBJ1-2, with D possibly matching TRBD1 (5 bases). CDR1 is SGHRS and CDR2 is YFSETQ in the germline V gene. Trimming took 0 bases from V and 7 from J, leaving 16 bases between them. The CDR3 length is 15 residues. The CDR3 DNA reads TGCGCCAGCAGCTTGGTACCGGGGGTTGGCGGTGGCTACACCTTC. Translation: CASSLVPGVGGGYTF.

This clonotype showed up many times. The chain employs TRBV3-1 and TRBJ2-7, with TRBD2 identical over 8 bases. The junction had 4 bases not matched to a gene; V was cut back by 4 bases and J by 2 bases. Germline CDR1 and CDR2: LGHDT and YNNKEL (reference sequence). CDR3 length: 14 amino acids. In nucleotides, the CDR3 is TGTGCCAGCAGCCCGGGACTAGGGGCCTACGAGCAGTACTTC. Residues: CASSPGLGAYEQYF.

The chain carries TRBV6-5 and TRBJ2-2, with D perhaps matching TRBD2 (5 bases). Germline V lookup: CDR1 MNHEY, CDR2 SVGAGI. The V gene lost 6 bases and the J gene lost 4 bases, with 12 bases spanning the gap. CDR3 size: 14 residues. CDR3 region: CASSAMGSTGELFF. The CDR3 coding sequence is TGTGCCAGCAGCGCCATGGGGAGCACCGGGGAGCTGTTTTTT.

The chain employs TRBV30 and TRBJ1-2; D gene uncertain. Per germline, CDR1 GTSNPN and CDR2 SVGIG (reference sequence). This CDR3 has 13 residues. Trimming cost V 0 bases and J 7 bases, with 12 bases left between them. For the CDR3, the DNA is TGTGCCTGGAGTGTACGATCGGCGGGTGGCTACACCTTC. It encodes CAWSVRSAGGYTF. The full variable domain, in which reference TRBV30 and TRBJ1-2 provide the parts outside the CDR3, is SQTIHQWPATLVQPVGSPLSLECTVEGTSNPNLYWYRQAAGRGLQLLFYSVGIGQISSEVPQNLSASRPQDRQFILSSKKLLLSDSGFYLCAWSVRSAGGYTFGSGTRLTVV.

Many counts were recorded for this clonotype. The chain joins TRBV15 to TRBJ1-2; 7 nucleotides agree with TRBD1. The CDR3 totals 14 residues. V lost 1 base and J lost 8; bases outside the gene matches: 7. CDR1 and CDR2 from the germline V gene are LNHNV and YYDKDF (reference sequence). CDR3 coding DNA: TGTGCCACCAGCAGAGGGACAGGCAATTGGGGCTACACCTTC. This codes for CATSRGTGNWGYTF.

This sequence joins TRBV10-1 and TRBJ2-2; possibly TRBD1 for D (6 bases). V gave up 2 bases and J gave up 0 bases, with 10 bases separating them. The CDR3 is 16 residues long. Germline V gene lookup returns CDR1 WNHNN and CDR2 SYGVQD (reference sequence). The CDR3 spells CASSEPGHPNTGELFF. The CDR3 coding sequence is TGCGCCAGCAGTGAGCCGGGACATCCGAACACCGGGGAGCTGTTTTTT.

The table lists this clonotype with a count of one. CDR3 sequence: CASSPTEMNTEAFF. Here the CDR3 DNA reads TGTGCCAGCAGTCCAACAGAGATGAACACTGAAGCTTTCTTT. This chain uses TRBV28 with TRBJ1-1; D ambiguous. With 5 bases removed from V and 0 bases from J, the gap between germline ends came to 10 bases. This CDR3 has 14 amino acids. Germline CDR1 and CDR2: MDHEN and SYDVKM.

This clonotype was counted at least ten times. The chain is built from TRBV7-3 and TRBJ2-5, with 9 bases lining up with TRBD2. This CDR3 region has 15 residues. The germline gives CDR1 SGHTA, CDR2 FQGTGA. The trim removed 1 base at V and 6 bases at J, leaving 6 bases unmatched. The CDR3 nucleotides are TGTGCCAGCAGCTTAAGCGCGGGGGGGCCGAAGACCCAGTACTTC. Encoded protein: CASSLSAGGPKTQYF.

Ten or more counts support this clonotype. This chain uses TRBV10-3 with TRBJ2-5, with 9 bases that match TRBD1. The ends lost 8 bases at V and 1 base at J; junction bases unmatched: 2. From germline, CDR1 is ENHRY and CDR2 SYGVKD. The CDR3 is made up of 13 amino acids. CDR3 loop: CAIRQGVQETQYF. The DNA for the CDR3 is TGTGCCATCCGACAGGGGGTCCAAGAGACCCAGTACTTC.

This sequence joins TRBV3-1 and TRBJ1-6; no firm D call. The germline V gene encodes CDR1 LGHDT and CDR2 YNNKEL (reference sequence). This CDR3 comprises 14 residues. V was shortened by 1 base and J by 9 bases, with 10 bases between the two germline ends. The CDR3: CASSQVTSGSPLHF. CDR3 sequence (DNA): TGTGCCAGCAGCCAAGTGACCTCTGGTTCACCCCTCCACTTT.

This clonotype was seen repeatedly, ten times or more. The chain links TRBV7-9 to TRBJ1-4; weak D call: TRBD1 (6 bases). V lost 4 bases and J lost 3, with 12 bases in between. Germline CDR1 SEHNR, CDR2 FQNEAQ (reference sequence). The CDR3 runs to 15 residues. CDR3 nucleotides: TGTGCCAGCAGCTCAGGACAGATAGCTAATGAAAAACTGTTTTTT. It translates to CASSSGQIANEKLFF.

Turning to this clonotype: A much larger clone is a single base away; this may be a read error. V gene TRBV2 combines with J gene TRBJ2-3; perhaps TRBD1 as D (5 bases). This CDR3 is built from 14 residues. Germline-derived CDR1 and CDR2 are SNHLY and FYNNEI. The CDR3 bases are TGTGCCAACAGTGAAGACAGAAGCACAGATACGCAGTATTTT. As protein: CANSEDRSTDTQYF.

The V call is TRBV4-1, the J call TRBJ2-7, with D tentatively TRBD1 (6 bases). Deletions cut 1 base from V and 0 bases from J, with 13 bases between. Germline V lookup: CDR1 MGHRA, CDR2 YSYEKL. The CDR3 is made up of 16 amino acids. CDR3 protein: CASSQVGEDSSYEQYF. CDR3 in DNA: TGCGCCAGCAGCCAAGTGGGAGAGGACAGCTCCTACGAGCAGTACTTC.

This clonotype has ten or more counts. V and J are TRBV20-1 and TRBJ2-7; D is possibly TRBD1 (6 bases). CDR3 length: 14 amino acids. The germline gives CDR1 DFQATT, CDR2 SNEGSKA (reference sequence). V was clipped by 6 bases and J by 0 bases, with 15 bases between them. The CDR3 bases are TGCAGTGCGCCAGACAGGTCCACCTCCTACGAGCAGTACTTC. Translated: CSAPDRSTSYEQYF.

J is TRBJ1-4 and V is TRBV25-1, with 7 bases identical to TRBD1. Germline-derived CDR1 and CDR2 are MGHDK and SYGVNS. V shed 4 bases, J shed 0 bases, and the junction held 5 bases outside the gene matches. The length of the CDR3 is 16 residues. CDR3 bases: TGTGCCAGCAGTGTTGGGACAGTTGCAACTAATGAAAAACTGTTTTTT. Protein product: CASSVGTVATNEKLFF.

This clonotype was detected many times. The genes are TRBV12-3 or TRBV12-4 and TRBJ2-5; perhaps D is TRBD1 or TRBD2 (5 bases each). V was trimmed by 5 bases and J by 7 bases, leaving 17 bases between them. The CDR3 consists of 14 residues. The CDR3 DNA reads as TGTGCCAGCAGTCACCCACTTGGGACGGGGACCCAGTACTTC. This translates into CASSHPLGTGTQYF.

This clonotype was seen ten or more times. CDR3 residues: CASSPLREGEQFF. The CDR3 bases are TGTGCCAGCAGCCCCTTAAGGGAGGGGGAGCAGTTCTTC. The chain combines TRBV2 with TRBJ2-1, with TRBD2 matching over 7 bases. The V and J ends lost 6 bases and 10 bases, in that order; junction bases with no gene match: 9. Germline V gives CDR1 SNHLY, CDR2 FYNNEI. This CDR3 has 13 amino acids. Based on the CDR3 plus reference TRBV2 and TRBJ2-1, the full variable domain is EPEVTQTPSHQVTQMGQEVILRCVPISNHLYFYWYRQILGQKVEFLVSFYNNEISEKSEIFDDQFSVERPDGSNFTLKIRSTKLEDSAMYFCASSPLREGEQFFGPGTRLTVL.

The rearrangement links TRBV24-1 to TRBJ1-2; TRBD1 matches at 9 bases. V was clipped by 4 bases and J by 3 bases; unmatched bases: 5. The CDR3 runs to 15 residues. Germline V lookup: CDR1 KGHDR, CDR2 SFDVKD. The chain's CDR3 is CATSEAGQGYYGYTF. As DNA, the CDR3 is TGTGCCACCAGTGAGGCGGGACAGGGTTACTATGGCTACACCTTC.

The J gene is TRBJ2-6, the V gene TRBV5-1; no clear D gene. This CDR3 contains 18 residues. CDR1 is SGHRS, CDR2 YFSETQ, per germline. V was cut by 5 bases and J by 0 bases, with 18 bases left in between. The CDR3 loop is CASSSTRAQHSGANVLTF. The CDR3 DNA reads as TGCGCCAGCAGTTCGACCCGGGCACAGCACTCTGGGGCCAACGTCCTGACTTTC.

In its sample, this clonotype was seen many times. V is TRBV12-3 or TRBV12-4 and J is TRBJ2-3, with D possibly matching TRBD2 (6 bases). Trimming took 8 bases from V and 2 from J, leaving 14 bases between them. The CDR3 length is 14 residues. The CDR3 loop is CASSPRGSTDTQYF. CDR3 coding DNA: TGTGCCAGCTCACCGCGGGGATCCACAGATACGCAGTATTTT.

This clonotype was found many times. The genes are TRBV28 and TRBJ1-2; no clear D. Germline CDR1 reads MDHEN; CDR2 reads SYDVKM. The germline V and J ends were trimmed by 3 bases and 2 bases, with 7 bases remaining between them. The CDR3 runs 13 residues. The CDR3, as DNA: TGTGCCAGCAGTTTTGAAGGGAACTATGGCTACACCTTC. Translated: CASSFEGNYGYTF.

Many counts were recorded for this clonotype. The chain uses TRBV27 and TRBJ2-1; D assignment may be TRBD1 or TRBD2 (5 bases each). The germline V and J ends were trimmed by 5 bases and 4 bases, with 12 bases remaining between them. CDR3 length: 14 amino acids. Per the germline V gene, CDR1 is MNHEY and CDR2 is SMNVEV (reference sequence). The chain's CDR3 is CASSQGREYNEQFF. The DNA of the CDR3 is TGTGCCAGCAGTCAGGGCAGGGAGTACAATGAGCAGTTCTTC.

This clonotype appeared many times. This chain connects TRBV6-2 or TRBV6-3 to TRBJ1-6, with D perhaps matching TRBD1 (5 bases). The CDR3 sequence is 17 residues long. Trimming took off 7 bases at V and 7 bases at J, with 23 bases between the two ends. Per the germline V gene, CDR1 is MNHEY and CDR2 is SVGEGT. CDR3 sequence reads: CASTRFGGGGYNSPLHF. CDR3 in DNA: TGTGCCAGCACCCGATTCGGGGGTGGAGGATACAATTCACCCCTCCACTTT.